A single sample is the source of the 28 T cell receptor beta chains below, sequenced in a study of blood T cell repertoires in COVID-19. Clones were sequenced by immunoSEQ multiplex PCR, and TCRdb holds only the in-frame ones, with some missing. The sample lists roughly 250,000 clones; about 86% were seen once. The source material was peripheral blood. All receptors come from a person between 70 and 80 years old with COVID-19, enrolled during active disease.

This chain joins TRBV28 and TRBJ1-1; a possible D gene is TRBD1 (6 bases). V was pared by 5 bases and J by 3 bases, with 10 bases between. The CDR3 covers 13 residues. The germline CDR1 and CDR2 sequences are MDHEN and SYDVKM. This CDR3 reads CASSTGRDTEAFF. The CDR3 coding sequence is TGTGCCAGCAGTACAGGGAGAGACACTGAAGCTTTCTTT.

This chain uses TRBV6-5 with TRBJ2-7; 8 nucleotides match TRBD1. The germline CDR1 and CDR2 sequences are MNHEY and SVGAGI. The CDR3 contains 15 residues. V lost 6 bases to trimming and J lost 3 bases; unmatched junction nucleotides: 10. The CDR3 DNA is TGTGCCAGCAGCCGCCGGACAGGGCCCGACTACGAGCAGTACTTC. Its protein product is CASSRRTGPDYEQYF.

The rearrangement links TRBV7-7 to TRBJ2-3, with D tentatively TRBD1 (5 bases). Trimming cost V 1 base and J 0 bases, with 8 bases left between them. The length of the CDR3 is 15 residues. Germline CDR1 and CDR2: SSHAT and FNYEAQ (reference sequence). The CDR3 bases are TGTGCCAGCAGCTTAGGGACAAGAAGCACAGATACGCAGTATTTT. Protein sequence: CASSLGTRSTDTQYF.

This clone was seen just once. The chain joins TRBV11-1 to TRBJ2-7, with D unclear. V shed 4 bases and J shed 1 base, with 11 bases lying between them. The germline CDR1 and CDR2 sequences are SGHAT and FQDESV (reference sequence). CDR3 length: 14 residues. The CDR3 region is CASSYTASSYEQYF. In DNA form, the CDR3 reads TGTGCCAGCAGCTACACAGCTTCATCCTACGAGCAGTACTTC.

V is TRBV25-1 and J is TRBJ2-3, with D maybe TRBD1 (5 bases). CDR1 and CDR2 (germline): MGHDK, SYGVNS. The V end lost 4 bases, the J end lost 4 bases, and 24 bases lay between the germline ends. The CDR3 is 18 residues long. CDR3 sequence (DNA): TGTGCCAGCAGTGGACCCCTAACAGGATCCCTCCGAGCAGATACGCAGTATTTT. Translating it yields CASSGPLTGSLRADTQYF.

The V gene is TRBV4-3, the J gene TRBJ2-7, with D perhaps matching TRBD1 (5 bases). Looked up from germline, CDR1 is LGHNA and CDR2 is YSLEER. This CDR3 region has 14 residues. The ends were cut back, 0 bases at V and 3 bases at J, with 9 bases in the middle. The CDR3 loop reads CASSQEIQGYEQYF. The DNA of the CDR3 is TGCGCCAGCAGCCAAGAAATTCAGGGCTACGAGCAGTACTTC.

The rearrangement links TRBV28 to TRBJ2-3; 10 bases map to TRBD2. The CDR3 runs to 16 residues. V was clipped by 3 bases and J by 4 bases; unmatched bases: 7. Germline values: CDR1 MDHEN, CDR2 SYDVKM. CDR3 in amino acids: CASSFSLAGAPDTQYF. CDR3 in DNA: TGTGCCAGCAGTTTTTCGCTAGCGGGAGCCCCAGATACGCAGTATTTT.

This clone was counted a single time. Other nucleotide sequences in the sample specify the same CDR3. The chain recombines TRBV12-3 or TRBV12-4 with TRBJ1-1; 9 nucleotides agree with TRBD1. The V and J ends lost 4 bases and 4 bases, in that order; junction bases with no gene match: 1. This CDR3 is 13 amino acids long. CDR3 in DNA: TGTGCCAGCAGTTGGGGACAGGGCACTGAAGCTTTCTTT. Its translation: CASSWGQGTEAFF.

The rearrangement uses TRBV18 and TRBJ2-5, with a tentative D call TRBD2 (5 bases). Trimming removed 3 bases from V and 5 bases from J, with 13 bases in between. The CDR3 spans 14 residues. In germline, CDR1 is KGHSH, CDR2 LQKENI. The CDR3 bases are TGTGCCAGCTCACCCCGGACTCCTGAGGAGACCCAGTACTTC. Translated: CASSPRTPEETQYF.

The CDR3 DNA sequence: TGTGCCAGCAGCGTCCAACCCGCGGGGGGGTCTGGCACCGGGGAGCTGTTTTTT. Protein product: CASSVQPAGGSGTGELFF. This sequence joins TRBV9 and TRBJ2-2; 9 positions match TRBD2. The CDR3 is 18 amino acids. After removal of 2 bases from V and 4 bases from J, the junction contained 12 bases not matched to a gene. From germline, CDR1 is SGDLS and CDR2 YYNGEE. Full variable domain (missing parts from reference TRBV9 and TRBJ2-2): DSGVTQTPKHLITATGQRVTLRCSPRSGDLSVYWYQQSLDQGLQFLIQYYNGEERAKGNILERFSAQQFPDLHSELNLSSLELGDSALYFCASSVQPAGGSGTGELFFGEGSRLTVL.

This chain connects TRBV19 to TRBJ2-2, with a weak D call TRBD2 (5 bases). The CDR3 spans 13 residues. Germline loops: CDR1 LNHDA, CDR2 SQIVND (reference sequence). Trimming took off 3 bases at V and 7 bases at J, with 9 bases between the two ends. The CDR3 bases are TGTGCCAGTAGTATGGCGGGTTACGGGGAGCTGTTTTTT. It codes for CASSMAGYGELFF. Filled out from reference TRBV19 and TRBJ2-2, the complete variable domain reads DGGITQSPKYLFRKEGQNVTLSCEQNLNHDAMYWYRQDPGQGLRLIYYSQIVNDFQKGDIAEGYSVSREKKESFPLTVTSAQKNPTAFYLCASSMAGYGELFFGEGSRLTVL.

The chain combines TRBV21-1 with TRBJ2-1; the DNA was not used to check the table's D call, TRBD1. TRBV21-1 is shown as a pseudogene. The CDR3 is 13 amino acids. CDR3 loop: CASRDRGPLGQFF. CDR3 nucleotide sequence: TGTGCCAGCAGGGACAGGGGGCCCCTTGGGCAGTTCTTC.

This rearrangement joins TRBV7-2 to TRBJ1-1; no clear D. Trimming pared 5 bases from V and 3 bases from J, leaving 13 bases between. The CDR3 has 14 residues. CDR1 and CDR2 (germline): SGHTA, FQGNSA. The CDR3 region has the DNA TGTGCCAGCAGCCCCACTCGGTACGACACTGAAGCTTTCTTT. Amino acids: CASSPTRYDTEAFF.

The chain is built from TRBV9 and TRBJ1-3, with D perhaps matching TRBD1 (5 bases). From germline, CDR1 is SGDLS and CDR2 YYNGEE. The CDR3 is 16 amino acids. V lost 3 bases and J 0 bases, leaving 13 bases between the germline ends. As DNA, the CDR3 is TGTGCCAGCAGCGCCAGCACAGGCATCTCTGGAAACACCATATATTTT. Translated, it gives CASSASTGISGNTIYF.

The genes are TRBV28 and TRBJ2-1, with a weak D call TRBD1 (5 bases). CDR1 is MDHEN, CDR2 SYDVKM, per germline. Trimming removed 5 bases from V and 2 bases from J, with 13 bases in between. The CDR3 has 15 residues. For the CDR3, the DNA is TGTGCCAGCAGTCTAAAGGGGCAGCCCTACAATGAGCAGTTCTTC. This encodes CASSLKGQPYNEQFF. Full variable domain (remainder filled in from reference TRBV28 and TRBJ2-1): DVKVTQSSRYLVKRTGEKVFLECVQDMDHENMFWYRQDPGLGLRLIYFSYDVKMKEKGDIPEGYSVSREKKERFSLILESASTNQTSMYLCASSLKGQPYNEQFFGPGTRLTVL.

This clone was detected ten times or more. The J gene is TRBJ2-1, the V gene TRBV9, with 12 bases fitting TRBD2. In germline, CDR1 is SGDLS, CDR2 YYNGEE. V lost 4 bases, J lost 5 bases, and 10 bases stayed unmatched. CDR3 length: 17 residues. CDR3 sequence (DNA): TGTGCCAGCAGCCATGGACTAGCGGGAACGCAGGACAATGAGCAGTTCTTC. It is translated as CASSHGLAGTQDNEQFF.

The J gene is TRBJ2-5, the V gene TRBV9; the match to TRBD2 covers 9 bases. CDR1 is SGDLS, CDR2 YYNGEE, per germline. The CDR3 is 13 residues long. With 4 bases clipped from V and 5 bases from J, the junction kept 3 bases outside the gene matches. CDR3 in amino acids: CASSSGLAETQYF. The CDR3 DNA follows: TGTGCCAGCAGCAGTGGACTAGCGGAGACCCAGTACTTC.

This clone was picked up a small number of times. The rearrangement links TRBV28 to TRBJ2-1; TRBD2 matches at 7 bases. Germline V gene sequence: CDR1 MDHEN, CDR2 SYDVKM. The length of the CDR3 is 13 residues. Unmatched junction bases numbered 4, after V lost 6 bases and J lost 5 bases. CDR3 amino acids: CASRWDYNNEQFF. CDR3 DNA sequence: TGTGCCAGCAGGTGGGACTACAACAATGAGCAGTTCTTC.

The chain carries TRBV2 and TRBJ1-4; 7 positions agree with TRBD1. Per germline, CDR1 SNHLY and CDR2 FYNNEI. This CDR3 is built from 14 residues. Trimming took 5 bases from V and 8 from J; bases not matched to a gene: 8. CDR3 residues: CASSKRDSREKLFF. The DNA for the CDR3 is TGTGCCAGCAGTAAACGGGACAGCAGGGAAAAACTGTTTTTT.

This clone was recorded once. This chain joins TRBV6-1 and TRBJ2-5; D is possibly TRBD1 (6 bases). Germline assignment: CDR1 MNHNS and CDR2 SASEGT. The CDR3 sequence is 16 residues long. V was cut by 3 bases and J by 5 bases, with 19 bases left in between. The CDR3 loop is CASSEGRTVSVETQYF. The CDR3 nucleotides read TGTGCCAGCAGTGAGGGACGGACAGTTTCGGTGGAGACCCAGTACTTC.

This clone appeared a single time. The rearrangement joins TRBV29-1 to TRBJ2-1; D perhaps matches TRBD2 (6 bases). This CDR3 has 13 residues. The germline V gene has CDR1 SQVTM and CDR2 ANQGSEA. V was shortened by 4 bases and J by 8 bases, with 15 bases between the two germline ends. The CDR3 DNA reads TGCAGCGTTGTAGCGGTTTTTTTCGATGAGCAGTTCTTC. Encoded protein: CSVVAVFFDEQFF.

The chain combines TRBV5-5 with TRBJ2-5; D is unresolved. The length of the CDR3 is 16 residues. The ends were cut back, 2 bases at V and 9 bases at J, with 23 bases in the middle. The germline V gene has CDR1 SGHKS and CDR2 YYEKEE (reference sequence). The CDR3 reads CASSFLISESSGSQYF. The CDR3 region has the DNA TGTGCCAGCAGCTTTCTTATTTCGGAGAGCTCTGGGTCCCAGTACTTC.

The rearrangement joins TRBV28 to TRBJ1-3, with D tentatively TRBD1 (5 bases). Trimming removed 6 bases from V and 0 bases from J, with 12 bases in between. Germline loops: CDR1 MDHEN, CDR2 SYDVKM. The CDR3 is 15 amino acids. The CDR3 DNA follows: TGTGCCAGCAGAACTTCGACAGACTCTGGAAACACCATATATTTT. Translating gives CASRTSTDSGNTIYF.

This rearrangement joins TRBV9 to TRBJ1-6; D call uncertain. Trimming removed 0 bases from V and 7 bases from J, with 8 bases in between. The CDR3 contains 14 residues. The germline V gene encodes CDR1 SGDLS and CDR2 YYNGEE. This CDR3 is CASSVVHQNSPLHF. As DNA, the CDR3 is TGTGCCAGCAGCGTAGTACATCAAAATTCACCCCTCCACTTT.

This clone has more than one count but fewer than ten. The CDR3 reads CSASAPQDNQETQYF. In DNA, the CDR3 is TGCAGTGCTAGTGCTCCTCAGGACAATCAAGAGACCCAGTACTTC. J is TRBJ2-5 and V is TRBV20-1; maybe TRBD1 (5 bases). The CDR3 extends over 15 amino acids. Trimming cost V 3 bases and J 2 bases, with 16 bases left between them. CDR1 DFQATT and CDR2 SNEGSKA come from the germline V gene (reference sequence).

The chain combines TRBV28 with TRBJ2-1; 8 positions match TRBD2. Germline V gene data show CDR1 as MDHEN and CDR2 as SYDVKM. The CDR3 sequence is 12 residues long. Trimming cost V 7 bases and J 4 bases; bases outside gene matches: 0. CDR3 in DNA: TGTGCCAGCACGGGGGGGTACAATGAGCAGTTCTTC. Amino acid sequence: CASTGGYNEQFF.

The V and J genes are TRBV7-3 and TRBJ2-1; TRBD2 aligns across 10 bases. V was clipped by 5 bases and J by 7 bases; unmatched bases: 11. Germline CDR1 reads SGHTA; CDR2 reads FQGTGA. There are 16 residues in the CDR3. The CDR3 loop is CASSPTRSGGANEQFF. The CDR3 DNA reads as TGTGCCAGCAGCCCCACGAGGAGCGGGGGGGCAAATGAGCAGTTCTTC.

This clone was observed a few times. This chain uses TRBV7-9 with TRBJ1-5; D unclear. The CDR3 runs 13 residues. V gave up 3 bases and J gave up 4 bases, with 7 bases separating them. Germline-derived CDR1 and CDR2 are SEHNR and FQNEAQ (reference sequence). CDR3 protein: CASSFAGNQPQHF. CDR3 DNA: TGTGCCAGCAGCTTCGCAGGAAATCAGCCCCAGCATTTT. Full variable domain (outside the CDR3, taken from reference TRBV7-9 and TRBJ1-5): DTGVSQNPRHKITKRGQNVTFRCDPISEHNRLYWYRQTLGQGPEFLTYFQNEAQLEKSRLLSDRFSAERPKGSFSTLEIQRTEQGDSAMYLCASSFAGNQPQHFGDGTRLSIL.